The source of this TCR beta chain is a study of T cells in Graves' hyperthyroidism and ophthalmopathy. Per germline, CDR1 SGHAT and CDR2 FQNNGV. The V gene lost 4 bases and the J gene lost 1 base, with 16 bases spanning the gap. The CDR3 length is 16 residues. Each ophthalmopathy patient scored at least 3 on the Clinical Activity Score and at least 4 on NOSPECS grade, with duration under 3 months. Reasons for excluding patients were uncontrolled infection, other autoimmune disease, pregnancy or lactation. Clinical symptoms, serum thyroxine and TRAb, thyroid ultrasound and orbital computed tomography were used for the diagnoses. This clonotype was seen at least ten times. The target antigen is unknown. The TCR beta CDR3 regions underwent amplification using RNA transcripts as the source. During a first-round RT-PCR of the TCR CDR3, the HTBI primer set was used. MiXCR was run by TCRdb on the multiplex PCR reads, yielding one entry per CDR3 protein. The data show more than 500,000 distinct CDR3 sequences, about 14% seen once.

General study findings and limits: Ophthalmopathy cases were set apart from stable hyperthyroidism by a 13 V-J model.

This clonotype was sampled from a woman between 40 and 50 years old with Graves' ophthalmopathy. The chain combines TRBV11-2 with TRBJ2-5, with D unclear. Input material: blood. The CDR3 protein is CASSSSRYLPQETQYF. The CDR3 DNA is TGTGCCAGCAGCTCATCTCGATACCTTCCCCAAGAGACCCAGTACTTC.